Presented here are 6 T cell receptor beta chains from one specimen sequenced in a study of CD8+ T cells in alopecia areata. Isolated RNA was reverse transcribed into cDNA used as the sequencing template. Libraries were prepared by immunoSEQ multiplex PCR; TCRdb keeps only in-frame clonotypes and omits some of them. Of approximately 140,000 clones in the sample, roughly four fifths are singletons; the top ten hold 25%. The treatment: oral pan-JAK inhibitor, 5-10 mg twice daily. The input for sequencing was CD8+ T cells sorted from blood, taken at week 4, from a patient treated with tofacitinib. The receptors come from a human donor with alopecia areata.

This rearrangement joins TRBV29-1 to TRBJ2-3; possibly TRBD1 or TRBD2 for D (5 bases each). From germline, CDR1 is SQVTM and CDR2 ANQGSEA. This CDR3 region has 13 residues. Trimming cost V 6 bases and J 3 bases, with 13 bases left between them. In DNA form, the CDR3 reads TGCAGCGTCGGGACGGGGCCGACAGATACGCAGTATTTT. It yields the protein CSVGTGPTDTQYF.

This clone was seen a few times. The V call is TRBV19, the J call TRBJ2-4; D is unresolved. The length of the CDR3 is 13 residues. V lost 11 bases to trimming and J lost 4 bases, with 15 bases between them. The germline V gene encodes CDR1 LNHDA and CDR2 SQIVND (reference sequence). The CDR3 coding sequence is TGTGCCGAAAAGGCGGATGAGAAAAACATTCAGTACTTC. It yields the protein CAEKADEKNIQYF.

V gene TRBV27 combines with J gene TRBJ2-7; TRBD1 aligns across 7 bases. Germline loops: CDR1 MNHEY, CDR2 SMNVEV (reference sequence). V gave up 6 bases and J gave up 9 bases; unmatched junction bases: 5. This CDR3 comprises 11 residues. CDR3 nucleotides: TGTGCCAGCAGGAGTGGGACAGTGCAGTACTTC. Translating it yields CASRSGTVQYF.

The rearrangement joins TRBV30 to TRBJ2-1; 12 positions agree with TRBD2. V lost 5 bases and J lost 7; bases outside the gene matches: 9. CDR3 length: 15 amino acids. Germline V lookup: CDR1 GTSNPN, CDR2 SVGIG (reference sequence). The CDR3 DNA sequence: TGTGCCTGGGATCCTAGCGGGGGGGCCGGTAATGAGCAGTTCTTC. It yields the protein CAWDPSGGAGNEQFF.

This clone turned up a few times. This CDR3 reads CASSQEPQGVYEQYF. CDR3 bases: TGTGCCAGCAGCCAAGAACCCCAGGGGGTCTACGAGCAGTACTTC. The rearrangement uses TRBV14 and TRBJ2-7; 7 bases fit TRBD1. From germline, CDR1 is SGHDN and CDR2 FVKESK. CDR3 length equals 15 residues. V shed 0 bases, J shed 3 bases, and the junction held 5 bases outside the gene matches. Looking up the rest from reference TRBV14 and TRBJ2-7 gives the full variable domain: EAGVTQFPSHSVIEKGQTVTLRCDPISGHDNLYWYRRVMGKEIKFLLHFVKESKQDESGMPNNRFLAERTGGTYSTLKVQPAELEDSGVYFCASSQEPQGVYEQYFGPGTRLTVT.

The chain is built from TRBV7-2 and TRBJ2-1, with 7 bases fitting TRBD1. CDR1 and CDR2 (germline): SGHTA, FQGNSA. V trimming: 1 base; J trimming: 7 bases; junction bases outside the gene matches: 13. The CDR3 is made up of 17 amino acids. The CDR3 coding sequence is TGTGCCAGCAGCTTAGACGCCAGGACAGGCTGGCGGAATGAGCAGTTCTTC. Translating gives CASSLDARTGWRNEQFF. The full variable domain, in which reference TRBV7-2 and TRBJ2-1 provide the parts outside the CDR3, is GAGVSQSPSNKVTEKGKDVELRCDPISGHTALYWYRQSLGQGLEFLIYFQGNSAPDKSGLPSDRFSAERTGGSVSTLTIQRTQQEDSAVYLCASSLDARTGWRNEQFFGPGTRLTVL.